Presented here are 11 T cell receptor beta chains from one specimen sequenced in a study of blood T cell repertoires in COVID-19. Libraries were prepared by immunoSEQ multiplex PCR; TCRdb keeps only in-frame clonotypes and omits some of them. The sample yields about 45,000 clones, roughly 90% seen once. The source material was peripheral blood. The source is a human donor in a cohort sampled during active COVID-19.

This clone came up once. The V and J genes are TRBV15 and TRBJ2-3, with TRBD2 as a possible D gene (7 bases). Germline lookup yields CDR1 LNHNV and CDR2 YYDKDF (reference sequence). The V end was cut by 0 bases, the J end by 1 base, with 14 bases between. This CDR3 comprises 17 residues. As DNA, the CDR3 is TGTGCCACCAGCAGAGAACTTGCGGGGGCCGGCACAGATACGCAGTATTTT. Protein product: CATSRELAGAGTDTQYF.

The genes are TRBV7-9 and TRBJ2-7; D is possibly TRBD2 (6 bases). The CDR3 has 12 amino acids. The germline gives CDR1 SEHNR, CDR2 FQNEAQ (reference sequence). V gave up 8 bases and J gave up 5 bases, with 13 bases separating them. The chain's CDR3 is CASGGAGNEQYF. For the CDR3, the DNA is TGTGCCAGCGGAGGGGCAGGGAACGAGCAGTACTTC.

This sequence joins TRBV6-1 and TRBJ1-2; 7 nucleotides line up with TRBD1. This CDR3 has 22 residues. V trimming: 1 base; J trimming: 4 bases; junction bases outside the gene matches: 27. Germline CDR1 reads MNHNS; CDR2 reads SASEGT. CDR3 region: CASSEGWALGSGQTPNGYGYTF. The CDR3 DNA sequence: TGTGCCAGCAGTGAAGGTTGGGCTCTAGGATCGGGACAGACCCCTAATGGCTATGGCTACACCTTC.

The chain has TRBV27 and TRBJ1-1, with 8 bases that match TRBD1. V lost 5 bases to trimming and J lost 1 base; unmatched junction nucleotides: 6. The CDR3 extends over 15 amino acids. Germline-derived CDR1 and CDR2 are MNHEY and SMNVEV (reference sequence). The CDR3 region is CASSPMDRANTEAFF. In DNA, the CDR3 is TGTGCCAGCAGTCCGATGGACAGGGCGAACACTGAAGCTTTCTTT.

The J gene is TRBJ1-2, the V gene TRBV12-3 or TRBV12-4; 7 bases are shared with TRBD1. CDR3 length equals 11 residues. V trimming: 5 bases; J trimming: 7 bases; junction bases outside the gene matches: 1. This chain's CDR3 is CASSQGGGYTF. The CDR3 DNA is TGTGCCAGCAGTCAGGGGGGTGGCTACACCTTC.

The chain is built from TRBV2 and TRBJ1-1, with no clear D. Trimming left V 5 bases short and J 4 bases short, with 11 bases between. From germline, CDR1 is SNHLY and CDR2 FYNNEI. The CDR3 extends over 13 amino acids. CDR3 in amino acids: CASSLKGGTEAFF. The CDR3 nucleotides are TGTGCCAGCAGTCTTAAGGGAGGCACTGAAGCTTTCTTT. Looking up the rest from reference TRBV2 and TRBJ1-1 gives the full variable domain: EPEVTQTPSHQVTQMGQEVILRCVPISNHLYFYWYRQILGQKVEFLVSFYNNEISEKSEIFDDQFSVERPDGSNFTLKIRSTKLEDSAMYFCASSLKGGTEAFFGQGTRLTVV.

The J gene is TRBJ2-7, the V gene TRBV29-1; D is ambiguous. The germline V and J ends were trimmed by 1 base and 7 bases, with 8 bases remaining between them. The germline CDR1 and CDR2 sequences are SQVTM and ANQGSEA. This CDR3 has 11 residues. The CDR3 loop reads CSVEGVGEQYF. Here the CDR3 DNA reads TGCAGCGTTGAAGGCGTCGGTGAGCAGTACTTC.

The V and J genes are TRBV19 and TRBJ1-4; no definite D call. The CDR3 has 13 residues. Per germline, CDR1 LNHDA and CDR2 SQIVND (reference sequence). Trimming stripped 3 bases from V and 7 bases from J, with 9 bases between. The CDR3 protein is CASSIVIGEKLFF. The CDR3 DNA reads as TGTGCCAGTAGTATTGTAATCGGTGAAAAACTGTTTTTT.

The chain has TRBV9 and TRBJ2-5; tentatively, D is TRBD1 (5 bases). CDR3 length: 14 residues. Germline V gene sequence: CDR1 SGDLS, CDR2 YYNGEE. V gave up 3 bases and J gave up 2 bases, with 11 bases separating them. The CDR3 DNA reads TGTGCCAGCAGCGGGGGCCCCAGGCAAGAGACCCAGTACTTC. It translates to CASSGGPRQETQYF.

The genes are TRBV10-3 and TRBJ1-4; D remains ambiguous. The CDR3 totals 16 residues. Trimming took off 0 bases at V and 4 bases at J, with 12 bases between the two ends. Germline CDR1 reads ENHRY; CDR2 reads SYGVKD. CDR3 nucleotide sequence: TGTGCCATCAGTGAGTCGAGGAGCAGCCGTAATGAAAAACTGTTTTTT. Encoded protein: CAISESRSSRNEKLFF.

CDR3 protein: CASRPQYGRESNEQFF. In DNA form, the CDR3 reads TGTGCCAGCCGACCCCAGTATGGGCGGGAGAGCAATGAGCAGTTCTTC. The chain carries TRBV11-3 and TRBJ2-1, with 7 bases lining up with TRBD2. Per the germline V gene, CDR1 is SGHNT and CDR2 is YENEEA. This CDR3 region has 16 residues. The V and J ends lost 8 bases and 6 bases, in that order; junction bases with no gene match: 16.